These T cell receptor beta chains were read from a single sample in a study of cytomegalovirus exposure and HLA in healthy donors. Assay used: immunoSEQ multiplex PCR; TCRdb lists only in-frame clones, some missing. The repertoire holds some 120,000 clones, with around 75% as singletons. The sample consisted of PBMCs. These receptors all stem from a woman between 50 and 59 years old in good health and CMV-seropositive. Each CDR3 is given with its conserved first and last residue. A D gene is named only where the DNA matches it firmly. Clone sizes are given selectively: once, few, many, or a class where the clone is expanded.

d_call	j_call	clone_size	v_call	cdr3_aa	cdr3_nt
TRBD1	TRBJ2-7	NA	TRBV6-5	CASSNPGTGGGEQYF	TGTGCCAGCAGCAATCCGGGGACAGGGGGTGGAGAGCAGTACTTC
TRBD1	TRBJ2-5	NA	TRBV27	CASSVQGAKGETQYF	TGTGCCAGCAGCGTACAGGGGGCGAAAGGAGAGACCCAGTACTTC
TRBD2	TRBJ2-7	NA	TRBV7-2	CASSHGLAPYEQYF	TGTGCCAGCAGCCACGGACTAGCCCCCTACGAGCAGTACTTC
NA	TRBJ1-1	once	TRBV9	CASSVGVVMNTEAFF	TGTGCCAGCAGCGTAGGTGTAGTCATGAACACTGAAGCTTTCTTT
NA	TRBJ2-1	NA	TRBV27	CASSRRDRNEQFF	TGTGCCAGCAGTCGGAGGGATCGTAATGAGCAGTTCTTC
NA	TRBJ1-1	NA	TRBV30	CAWSRRANTEAFF	TGTGCCTGGAGTAGGCGGGCGAACACTGAAGCTTTCTTT
NA	TRBJ1-1	few	TRBV18	CASSGGSAFF	TGTGCCAGCTCGGGGGGTAGCGCTTTCTTT
NA	TRBJ1-4	few	TRBV4-1	CASSQDITLMRKLFF	TGCGCCAGCAGCCAAGATATCACCCTAATGAGAAAACTGTTTTTT
TRBD2	TRBJ2-5	NA	TRBV15	CATRSGTSGTSQETQYF	TGTGCCACCAGATCCGGAACTAGCGGGACTAGTCAAGAGACCCAGTACTTC
NA	TRBJ1-2	NA	TRBV6-1	CALKGAGGYYGYTF	TGTGCCCTGAAAGGGGCCGGGGGGTACTATGGCTACACCTTC
TRBD1	TRBJ1-2	few	TRBV15	CATSRVPQGAYGYTF	TGTGCCACCAGCAGAGTTCCCCAGGGGGCCTATGGCTACACCTTC
TRBD1	TRBJ1-2	NA	TRBV6-5	CASSYVQGANYGYTF	TGTGCCAGCAGTTACGTTCAGGGGGCAAACTATGGCTACACCTTC
TRBD2	TRBJ2-3	once	TRBV4-1	CASRPSIGTRNTQYF	TGCGCCAGCAGGCCAAGTATCGGGACTAGAAATACGCAGTATTTT
TRBD1	TRBJ2-1	NA	TRBV6-1	CASSEGTGGNEQFF	TGTGCCAGCAGTGAAGGGACAGGGGGCAATGAGCAGTTCTTC
NA	TRBJ2-1	NA	TRBV15	CATSRDTDRQQFF	TGTGCCACCAGCAGAGATACAGACAGGCAGCAGTTCTTC
TRBD1	TRBJ1-4	NA	TRBV5-1	CASRTGAANEKLFF	TGCGCCAGCCGGACAGGGGCGGCTAATGAAAAACTGTTTTTT
NA	TRBJ2-7	NA	TRBV25-1	CASSERQVSEQYF	TGTGCCAGCAGTGAACGGCAGGTCTCCGAGCAGTACTTC
TRBD1	TRBJ1-2	few	TRBV6-6	CASTVGQGTYGYTF	TGTGCCAGCACTGTAGGACAGGGGACCTATGGCTACACCTTC
TRBD1	TRBJ2-5	NA	TRBV5-1	CASSPTGVAETQYF	TGCGCCAGCAGCCCCACAGGGGTAGCAGAGACCCAGTACTTC
NA	TRBJ2-3	NA	TRBV5-4	CASSKQEDTQYF	TGTGCCAGCAGCAAACAAGAAGATACGCAGTATTTT
NA	TRBJ1-5	once	TRBV18	CASSEGVGNQPQHF	TGTGCCAGCTCAGAAGGGGTTGGCAATCAGCCCCAGCATTTT
TRBD2	TRBJ2-3	few	TRBV5-1	CASSLGAGGPDTQYF	TGCGCCAGCAGCTTGGGGGCGGGAGGCCCAGATACGCAGTATTTT
TRBD1	TRBJ1-5	NA	TRBV18	CASSLWAGGVGQPQHF	TGTGCCAGCTCCCTATGGGCAGGGGGAGTTGGTCAGCCCCAGCATTTT
NA	TRBJ2-5	NA	TRBV5-1	CASSRSVQGETQYF	TGCGCCAGCAGCCGGAGTGTTCAGGGGGAGACCCAGTACTTC
NA	TRBJ1-2	NA	TRBV28	CASSRTGYGYTF	TGTGCCAGCAGCCGAACAGGCTATGGCTACACCTTC